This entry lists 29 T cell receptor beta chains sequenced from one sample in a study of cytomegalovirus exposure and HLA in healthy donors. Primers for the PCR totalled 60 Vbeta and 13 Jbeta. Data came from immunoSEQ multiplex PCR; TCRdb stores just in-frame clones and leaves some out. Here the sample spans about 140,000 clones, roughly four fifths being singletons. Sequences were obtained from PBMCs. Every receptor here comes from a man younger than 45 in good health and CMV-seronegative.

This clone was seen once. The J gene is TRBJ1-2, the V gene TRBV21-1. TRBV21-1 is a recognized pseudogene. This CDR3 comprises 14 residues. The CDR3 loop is CASSKVGGTYGYTF. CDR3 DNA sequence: TGTGCCAGCAGCAAAGTCGGGGGAACCTATGGCTACACCTTC.

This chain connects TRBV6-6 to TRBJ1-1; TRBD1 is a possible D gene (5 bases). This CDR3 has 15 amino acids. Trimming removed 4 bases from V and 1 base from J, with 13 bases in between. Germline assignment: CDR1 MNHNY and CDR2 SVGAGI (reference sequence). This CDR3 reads CASSFRQTQNTEAFF. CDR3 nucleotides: TGTGCCAGCAGTTTCCGACAGACACAGAACACTGAAGCTTTCTTT.

The CDR3 coding sequence is TGTGCCAGCAGCTTGGGACAGGGAAGAAATGAGCAGTTCTTC. This gives the protein CASSLGQGRNEQFF. The chain links TRBV5-5 to TRBJ2-1; the match to TRBD1 covers 7 bases. CDR3 length: 14 residues. Germline CDR1 is SGHKS and CDR2 is YYEKEE (reference sequence). V trimming: 0 bases; J trimming: 7 bases; junction bases outside the gene matches: 4.

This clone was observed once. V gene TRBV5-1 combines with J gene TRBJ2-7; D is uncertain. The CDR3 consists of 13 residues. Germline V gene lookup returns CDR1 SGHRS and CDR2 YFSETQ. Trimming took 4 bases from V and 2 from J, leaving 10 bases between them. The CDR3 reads CASSPNAAYEQYF. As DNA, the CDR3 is TGCGCCAGCAGCCCCAACGCGGCCTACGAGCAGTACTTC.

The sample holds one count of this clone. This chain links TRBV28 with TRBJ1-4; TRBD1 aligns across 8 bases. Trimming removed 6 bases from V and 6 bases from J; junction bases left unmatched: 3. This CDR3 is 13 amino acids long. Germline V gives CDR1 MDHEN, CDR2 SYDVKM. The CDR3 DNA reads TGTGCCAGCAGGCCAGGGGGCGATGAAAAACTGTTTTTT. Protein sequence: CASRPGGDEKLFF.

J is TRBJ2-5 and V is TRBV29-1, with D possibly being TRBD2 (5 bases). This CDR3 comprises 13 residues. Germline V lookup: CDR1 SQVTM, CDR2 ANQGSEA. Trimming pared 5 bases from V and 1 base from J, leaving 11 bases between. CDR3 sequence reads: CSVRPSLQETQYF. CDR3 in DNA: TGCAGCGTTCGTCCTAGCCTCCAAGAGACCCAGTACTTC.

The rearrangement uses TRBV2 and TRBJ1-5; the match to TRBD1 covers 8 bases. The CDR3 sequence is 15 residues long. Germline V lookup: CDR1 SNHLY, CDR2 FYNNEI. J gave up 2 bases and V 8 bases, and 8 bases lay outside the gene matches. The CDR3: CASSQDRGGNQPQHF. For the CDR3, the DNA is TGTGCCAGCTCTCAAGACAGGGGAGGCAATCAGCCCCAGCATTTT.

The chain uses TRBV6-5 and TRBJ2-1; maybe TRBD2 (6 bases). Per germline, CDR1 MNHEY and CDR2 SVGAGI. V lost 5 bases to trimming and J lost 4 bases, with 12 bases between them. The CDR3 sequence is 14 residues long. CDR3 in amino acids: CASSPRDFYNEQFF. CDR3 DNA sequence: TGTGCCAGCAGTCCCCGGGACTTTTACAATGAGCAGTTCTTC.

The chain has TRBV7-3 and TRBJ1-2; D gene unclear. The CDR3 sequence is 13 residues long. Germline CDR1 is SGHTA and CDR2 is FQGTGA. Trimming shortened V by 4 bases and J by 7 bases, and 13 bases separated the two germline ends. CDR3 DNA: TGTGCCAGCAGCTATGCCCACAGTTCTGGCTACACCTTC. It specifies CASSYAHSSGYTF.

The CDR3 sequence is CASSIPGQGFYEQYF. CDR3 coding DNA: TGTGCCAGTAGTATACCGGGACAGGGCTTCTACGAGCAGTACTTC. The chain is built from TRBV19 and TRBJ2-7, with TRBD1 matching 9 bases. CDR1 and CDR2 (germline): LNHDA, SQIVND (reference sequence). The CDR3 length is 15 residues. With V trimmed by 2 bases and J by 3 bases, 5 bases remained unmatched.

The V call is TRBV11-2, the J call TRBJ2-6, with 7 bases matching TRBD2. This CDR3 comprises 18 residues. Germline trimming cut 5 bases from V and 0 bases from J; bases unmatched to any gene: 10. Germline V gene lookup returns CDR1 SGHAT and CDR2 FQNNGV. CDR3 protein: CASSPRPGLHSGANVLTF. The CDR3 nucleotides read TGTGCCAGCAGCCCAAGGCCGGGACTACACTCTGGGGCCAACGTCCTGACTTTC. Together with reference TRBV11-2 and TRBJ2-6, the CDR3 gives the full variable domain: EAGVAQSPRYKIIEKRQSVAFWCNPISGHATLYWYQQILGQGPKLLIQFQNNGVVDDSQLPKDRFSAERLKGVDSTLKIQPAKLEDSAVYLCASSPRPGLHSGANVLTFGAGSRLTVL.

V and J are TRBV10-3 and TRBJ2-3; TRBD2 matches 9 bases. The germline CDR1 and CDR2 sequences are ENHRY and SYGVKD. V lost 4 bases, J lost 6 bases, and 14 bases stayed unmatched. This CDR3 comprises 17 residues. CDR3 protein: CAISGGWAGGPEDTQYF. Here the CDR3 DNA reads TGTGCCATCAGTGGTGGGTGGGCGGGAGGGCCGGAGGATACGCAGTATTTT.

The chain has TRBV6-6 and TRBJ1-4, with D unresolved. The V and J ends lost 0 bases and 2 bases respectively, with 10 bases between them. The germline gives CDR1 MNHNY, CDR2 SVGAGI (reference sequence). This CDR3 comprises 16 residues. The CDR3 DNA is TGTGCCAGCAGTTACTCGAAGGAGGTGACTAATGAAAAACTGTTTTTT. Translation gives CASSYSKEVTNEKLFF.

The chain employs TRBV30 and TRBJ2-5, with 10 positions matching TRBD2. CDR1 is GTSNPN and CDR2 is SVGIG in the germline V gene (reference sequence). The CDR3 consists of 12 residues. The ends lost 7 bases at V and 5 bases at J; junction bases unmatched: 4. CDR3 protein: CASQREGETQYF. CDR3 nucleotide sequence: TGTGCCTCCCAGCGGGAGGGGGAGACCCAGTACTTC.

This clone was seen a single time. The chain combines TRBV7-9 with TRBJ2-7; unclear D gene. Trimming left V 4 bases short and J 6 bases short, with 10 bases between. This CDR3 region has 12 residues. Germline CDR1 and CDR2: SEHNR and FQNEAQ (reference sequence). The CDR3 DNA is TGTGCCAGCAGCTCCGGAGTAGGCGAGCAGTACTTC. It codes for CASSSGVGEQYF.

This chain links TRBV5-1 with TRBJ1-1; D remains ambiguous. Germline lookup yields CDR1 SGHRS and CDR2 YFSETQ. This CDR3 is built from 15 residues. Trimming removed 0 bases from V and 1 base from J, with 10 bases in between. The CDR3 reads CASSLDAPGNTEAFF. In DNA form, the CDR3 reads TGCGCCAGCAGCTTGGACGCACCCGGGAACACTGAAGCTTTCTTT.

As DNA, the CDR3 is TGTGCCAGCAGCTTCAGGGGTGGAGCCGGGGAGCTGTTTTTT. This sequence encodes CASSFRGGAGELFF. V and J are TRBV5-4 and TRBJ2-2; the D gene is possibly TRBD1 (6 bases). The CDR3 is 14 residues long. CDR1 is SGHNT and CDR2 is YYREEE in the germline V gene (reference sequence). V was shortened by 2 bases and J by 6 bases, with 11 bases between the two germline ends.

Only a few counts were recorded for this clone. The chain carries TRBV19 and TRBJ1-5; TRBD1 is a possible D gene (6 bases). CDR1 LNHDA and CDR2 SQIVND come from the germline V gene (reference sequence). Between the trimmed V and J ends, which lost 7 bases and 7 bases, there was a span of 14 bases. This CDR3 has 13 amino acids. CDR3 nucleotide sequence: TGTGCCAGTAAGGCAGGGGATGGGCAGCCCCAGCATTTT. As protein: CASKAGDGQPQHF.

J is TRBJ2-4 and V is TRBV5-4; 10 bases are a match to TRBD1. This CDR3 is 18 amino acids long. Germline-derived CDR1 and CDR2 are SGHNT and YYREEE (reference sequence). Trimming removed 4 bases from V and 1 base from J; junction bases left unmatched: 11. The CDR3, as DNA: TGTGCCAGCAGCCTCCCTCCCGGGACAGGGGACGCCAAAAACATTCAGTACTTC. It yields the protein CASSLPPGTGDAKNIQYF.

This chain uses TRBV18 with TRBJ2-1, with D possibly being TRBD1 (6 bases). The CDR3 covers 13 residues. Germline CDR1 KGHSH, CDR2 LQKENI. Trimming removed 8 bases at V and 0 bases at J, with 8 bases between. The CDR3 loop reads CASKDSSYNEQFF. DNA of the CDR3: TGTGCCAGCAAGGACAGCTCCTACAATGAGCAGTTCTTC.

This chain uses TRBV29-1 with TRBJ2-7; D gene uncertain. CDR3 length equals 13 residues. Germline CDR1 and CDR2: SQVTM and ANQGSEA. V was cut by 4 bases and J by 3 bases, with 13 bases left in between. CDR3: CSVGQRENYEQYF. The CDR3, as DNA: TGCAGCGTTGGGCAGCGTGAGAACTACGAGCAGTACTTC.

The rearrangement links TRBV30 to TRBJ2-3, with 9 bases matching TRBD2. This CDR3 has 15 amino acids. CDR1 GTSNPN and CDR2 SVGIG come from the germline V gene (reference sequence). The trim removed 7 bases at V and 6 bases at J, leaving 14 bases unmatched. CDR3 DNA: TGTGCCTACTCTACCGGGACTAGCTCCGCGGATACGCAGTATTTT. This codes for CAYSTGTSSADTQYF.

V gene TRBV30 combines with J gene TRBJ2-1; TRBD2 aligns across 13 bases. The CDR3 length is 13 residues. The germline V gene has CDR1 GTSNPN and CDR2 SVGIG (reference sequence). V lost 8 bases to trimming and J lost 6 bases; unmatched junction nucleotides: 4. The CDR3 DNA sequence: TGTGCCGCGGGACTAGCGGGAATCAATGAGCAGTTCTTC. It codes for CAAGLAGINEQFF.

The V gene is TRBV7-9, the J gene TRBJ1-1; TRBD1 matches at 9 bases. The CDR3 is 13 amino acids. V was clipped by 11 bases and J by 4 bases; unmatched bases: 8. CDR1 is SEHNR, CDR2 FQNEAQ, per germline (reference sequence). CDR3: CALEQGAGTEAFF. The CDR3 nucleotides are TGTGCCTTAGAACAGGGGGCGGGCACTGAAGCTTTCTTT. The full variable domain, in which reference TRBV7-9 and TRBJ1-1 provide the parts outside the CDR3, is DTGVSQNPRHKITKRGQNVTFRCDPISEHNRLYWYRQTLGQGPEFLTYFQNEAQLEKSRLLSDRFSAERPKGSFSTLEIQRTEQGDSAMYLCALEQGAGTEAFFGQGTRLTVV.

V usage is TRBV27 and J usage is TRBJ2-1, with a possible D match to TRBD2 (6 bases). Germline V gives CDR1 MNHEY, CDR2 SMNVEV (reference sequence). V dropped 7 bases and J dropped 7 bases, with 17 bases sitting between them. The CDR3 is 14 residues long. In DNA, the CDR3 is TGTGCCAGCACCCGATGGGGGGAAAGGAATGAGCAGTTCTTC. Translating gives CASTRWGERNEQFF.

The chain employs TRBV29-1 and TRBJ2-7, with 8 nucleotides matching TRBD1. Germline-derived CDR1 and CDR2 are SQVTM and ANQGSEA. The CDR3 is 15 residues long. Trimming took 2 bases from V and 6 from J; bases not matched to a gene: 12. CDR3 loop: CSVERGTGGFAEQYF. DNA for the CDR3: TGCAGCGTTGAAAGAGGGACAGGAGGTTTCGCCGAGCAGTACTTC.

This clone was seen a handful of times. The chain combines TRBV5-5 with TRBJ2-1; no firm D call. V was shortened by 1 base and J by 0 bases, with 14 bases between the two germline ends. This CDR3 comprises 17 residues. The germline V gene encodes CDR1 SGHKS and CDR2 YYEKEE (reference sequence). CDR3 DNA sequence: TGTGCCAGCAGCTTGCAAACGCTGGCGGTCTCCTACAATGAGCAGTTCTTC. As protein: CASSLQTLAVSYNEQFF.

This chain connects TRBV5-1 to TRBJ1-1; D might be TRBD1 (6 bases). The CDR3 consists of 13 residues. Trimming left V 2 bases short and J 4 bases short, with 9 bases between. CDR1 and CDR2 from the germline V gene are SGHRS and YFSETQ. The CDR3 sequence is CASSFRDTTEAFF. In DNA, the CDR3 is TGCGCCAGCAGCTTCCGGGACACCACTGAAGCTTTCTTT.

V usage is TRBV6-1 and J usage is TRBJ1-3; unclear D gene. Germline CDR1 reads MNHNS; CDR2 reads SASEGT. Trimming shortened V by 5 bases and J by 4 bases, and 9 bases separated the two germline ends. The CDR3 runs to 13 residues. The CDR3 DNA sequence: TGTGCCAGCAGTCCAGTTTGGGGAAACACCATATATTTT. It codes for CASSPVWGNTIYF.